The 16 T cell receptor beta chains below come from one sample, sequenced in a study of blood T cell repertoires in COVID-19 (dated by TCRdb to the early 2020s). The library was obtained by the immunoSEQ multiplex PCR assay. TCRdb retrieved this table from immuneACCESS and kept in-frame rearrangements only. Not all clones are present; in checked studies, unresolved V genes account for under half, and no reason is known for the remainder. Here the sample has 200,000 or so clones; over 75% occur a single time. Approximately 6.1% of the sample goes to the ten largest clones. The sample taken for sequencing was peripheral blood. Receptors were obtained from a man aged 80 or over with acute or convalescent COVID-19.

The chain uses TRBV28 and TRBJ1-5; 11 bases map to TRBD1. The germline gives CDR1 MDHEN, CDR2 SYDVKM. This CDR3 region has 16 residues. After removal of 5 bases from V and 0 bases from J, the junction contained 3 bases not matched to a gene. CDR3 DNA sequence: TGTGCCAGCAGTGGGACAGGGGGGTATAGCAATCAGCCCCAGCATTTT. This translates into CASSGTGGYSNQPQHF.

J is TRBJ2-3 and V is TRBV7-2, with 7 bases identical to TRBD1. V gave up 3 bases and J gave up 7 bases; unmatched junction bases: 7. The length of the CDR3 is 14 residues. Per germline, CDR1 SGHTA and CDR2 FQGNSA. The DNA for the CDR3 is TGTGCCAGCAGCTTCGAGGGGGCCCAGCATACGCAGTATTTT. Translation gives CASSFEGAQHTQYF.

V and J are TRBV7-9 and TRBJ1-3, with a possible D match to TRBD1 (5 bases). Germline assignment: CDR1 SEHNR and CDR2 FQNEAQ (reference sequence). Trimming removed 5 bases at V and 4 bases at J, with 12 bases between. CDR3 length: 14 residues. CDR3 sequence: CASSPGGYGNTIYF. The CDR3 DNA sequence: TGTGCCAGCAGCCCCGGGGGATACGGAAACACCATATATTTT.

V gene TRBV7-2 combines with J gene TRBJ2-1, with D hard to call. Germline CDR1 is SGHTA and CDR2 is FQGNSA. The CDR3 is made up of 13 amino acids. V was shortened by 4 bases and J by 2 bases, with 6 bases between the two germline ends. This CDR3 reads CASSSVPYNEQFF. The CDR3 bases are TGTGCCAGCAGCTCAGTACCCTACAATGAGCAGTTCTTC. The full variable domain, in which reference TRBV7-2 and TRBJ2-1 provide the parts outside the CDR3, is GAGVSQSPSNKVTEKGKDVELRCDPISGHTALYWYRQSLGQGLEFLIYFQGNSAPDKSGLPSDRFSAERTGGSVSTLTIQRTQQEDSAVYLCASSSVPYNEQFFGPGTRLTVL.

This clone is a singleton in its sample. The chain couples TRBV7-2 to TRBJ2-5; 10 bases line up with TRBD1. Germline values: CDR1 SGHTA, CDR2 FQGNSA. The CDR3 loop spans 17 amino acids. V lost 5 bases, J lost 5 bases, and 14 bases stayed unmatched. This CDR3 is CASSGPPGTGAGETQYF. The CDR3, as DNA: TGTGCCAGCAGCGGCCCGCCCGGGACAGGGGCAGGGGAGACCCAGTACTTC.

This sequence joins TRBV18 and TRBJ2-7; 13 bases are shared with TRBD2. With 3 bases clipped from V and 5 bases from J, the junction kept 4 bases outside the gene matches. Germline CDR1 reads KGHSH; CDR2 reads LQKENI. The CDR3 runs 15 residues. The CDR3 reads CASSPRTSGSNEQYV. DNA for the CDR3: TGTGCCAGCTCACCCCGGACTAGCGGGAGTAACGAGCAGTACGTC.

The chain combines TRBV19 with TRBJ1-2, with a tentative D call TRBD1 (5 bases). This CDR3 region has 15 residues. Per the germline V gene, CDR1 is LNHDA and CDR2 is SQIVND (reference sequence). V lost 1 base to trimming and J lost 7 bases, with 16 bases between them. CDR3 bases: TGTGCCAGTAGTATAGCCCAGGGCGGGGCTCCTGGCTACACCTTC. Residues: CASSIAQGGAPGYTF.

The V and J genes are TRBV5-6 and TRBJ1-5; TRBD1 matches at 7 bases. J gave up 4 bases and V 2 bases, and 3 bases lay outside the gene matches. Germline V CDR1 and CDR2: SGHDT, YYEEEE. CDR3 length: 14 amino acids. The CDR3 loop reads CASSLGQANQPQHF. CDR3 coding DNA: TGTGCCAGCAGCTTAGGACAGGCTAATCAGCCCCAGCATTTT. Using reference TRBV5-6 and TRBJ1-5 for the parts outside the CDR3, the full variable domain is DAGVTQSPTHLIKTRGQQVTLRCSPKSGHDTVSWYQQALGQGPQFIFQYYEEEERQRGNFPDRFSGHQFPNYSSELNVNALLLGDSALYLCASSLGQANQPQHFGDGTRLSIL.

This clone has only one observation. The chain uses TRBV9 and TRBJ2-2, with a weak D call TRBD2 (5 bases). Per germline, CDR1 SGDLS and CDR2 YYNGEE. The CDR3 is 17 residues long. With 0 bases removed from V and 5 bases from J, the gap between germline ends came to 17 bases. The CDR3 spells CASSVAASRGNTGELFF. The CDR3 DNA sequence: TGTGCCAGCAGCGTAGCAGCGTCGAGAGGGAATACCGGGGAGCTGTTTTTT.

This clone was detected only once. The chain combines TRBV3-1 (or the pseudogene TRBV3-2) with TRBJ1-3; D not certain. Germline CDR1 reads LGHDT; CDR2 reads YNNKEL (reference sequence). V was clipped by 1 base and J by 0 bases, with 13 bases between them. The CDR3 totals 17 residues. CDR3: CASSQAHSLSSGNTIYF. CDR3 coding DNA: TGTGCCAGCAGCCAAGCTCACTCCCTGAGCTCTGGAAACACCATATATTTT.

J is TRBJ1-4 and V is TRBV7-2; a weak D match, TRBD1 (6 bases). Trimming removed 1 base at V and 10 bases at J, with 16 bases between. The CDR3 length is 15 residues. Germline lookup yields CDR1 SGHTA and CDR2 FQGNSA. CDR3 loop: CASSLDTGRTVKLFF. The CDR3 DNA follows: TGTGCCAGCAGCTTAGATACAGGGCGTACGGTAAAACTGTTTTTT.

In regard to this clone: Compared with germline, one end of the junction differs, possibly owing to a read error. The J gene is TRBJ1-1, the V gene TRBV10-1; the match to TRBD1 covers 7 bases. CDR1 and CDR2 (germline): WNHNN, SYGVQD (reference sequence). The CDR3 has 11 amino acids. This chain's CDR3 is CASRQGPSPLF. The CDR3 nucleotides are TGCGCCAGCCGACAGGGACCAAGTCCCTTGTTT.

The V and J genes are TRBV5-1 and TRBJ2-3; weak D call: TRBD1 (6 bases). V was trimmed by 0 bases and J by 2 bases, leaving 13 bases between them. The CDR3 is made up of 16 amino acids. Germline CDR1 is SGHRS and CDR2 is YFSETQ. The DNA of the CDR3 is TGCGCCAGCAGCTTGGGTTTGTACAGGGACACAGATACGCAGTATTTT. Amino acids: CASSLGLYRDTDTQYF.

This CDR3 reads CASSSNSGAGELFF. The CDR3 DNA is TGTGCCAGCAGCTCAAACTCAGGGGCCGGGGAGCTGTTTTTT. The rearrangement links TRBV7-7 to TRBJ2-2, with D tentatively TRBD1 (6 bases). The CDR3 is 14 residues long. V dropped 4 bases and J dropped 6 bases, with 12 bases sitting between them. Germline CDR1 and CDR2: SSHAT and FNYEAQ (reference sequence).

The gene calls are TRBV9 and TRBJ2-7; 9 bases agree with TRBD2. Losses at the gene ends were 6 bases for V and 0 bases for J; bases not matched to a gene: 19. There are 19 residues in the CDR3. The germline CDR1 and CDR2 sequences are SGDLS and YYNGEE. The CDR3 bases are TGTGCCAGCACCCTACCCCAAGTGGGGCGGGAGGGCCTCTCCTACGAGCAGTACTTC. It codes for CASTLPQVGREGLSYEQYF.

The chain's CDR3 is CASTTGGLGYEQYF. The DNA for the CDR3 is TGTGCCAGCACCACCGGGGGGCTGGGATACGAGCAGTACTTC. The chain uses TRBV28 and TRBJ2-7; TRBD2 might be the D (7 bases). From germline, CDR1 is MDHEN and CDR2 SYDVKM. With 7 bases removed from V and 4 bases from J, the gap between germline ends came to 17 bases. The CDR3 runs 14 residues.